The 14 T cell receptor beta chains below come from one sample, sequenced in a study of blood T cell repertoires in COVID-19. The data were produced by immunoSEQ multiplex PCR, yet TCRdb's version contains in-frame clones alone and is incomplete. This sample has about 62,000 clones; around two thirds occur once, and the top ten carry approximately 50%. Material: PBMCs or T cells enriched from blood (not recorded which). The source of these receptors is a woman aged 60 to 75 who had been exposed to COVID-19.

The chain has TRBV5-1 and TRBJ2-3; 14 bases match TRBD2. The CDR3 totals 17 residues. Germline-derived CDR1 and CDR2 are SGHRS and YFSETQ. After removal of 3 bases from V and 6 bases from J, the junction contained 9 bases not matched to a gene. The CDR3 reads CASSSAGTSGSMDTQYF. The CDR3 DNA reads TGCGCCAGCAGCTCAGCCGGGACTAGCGGGAGTATGGATACGCAGTATTTT.

The rearrangement joins TRBV29-1 to TRBJ2-7; 7 bases align to TRBD1. The CDR3 is 10 amino acids. The ends lost 6 bases at V and 7 bases at J; junction bases unmatched: 3. Germline V gives CDR1 SQVTM, CDR2 ANQGSEA. Written as DNA, the CDR3 is TGCAGCGTGACCAGGGGGGAGCAGTACTTC. As protein: CSVTRGEQYF.

This CDR3 is CASSLERGISTDTQYF. CDR3 DNA: TGTGCCAGCAGCTTAGAGCGGGGAATCAGCACAGATACGCAGTATTTT. The chain combines TRBV7-2 with TRBJ2-3; the match to TRBD2 covers 7 bases. Germline V gives CDR1 SGHTA, CDR2 FQGNSA. The CDR3 is 16 amino acids. Germline trimming cut 1 base from V and 0 bases from J; bases unmatched to any gene: 4.

The chain employs TRBV6-5 and TRBJ2-3, with 8 bases aligning to TRBD2. Germline trimming cut 8 bases from V and 0 bases from J; bases unmatched to any gene: 4. The CDR3 has 14 amino acids. CDR1 MNHEY and CDR2 SVGAGI come from the germline V gene. CDR3 sequence (DNA): TGTGCCAGCGGACGGACTAGCAGCACAGATACGCAGTATTTT. Translated, it gives CASGRTSSTDTQYF.

The chain employs TRBV18 and TRBJ1-5, with 9 bases matching TRBD1. J gave up 1 base and V 1 base, and 17 bases lay outside the gene matches. The germline gives CDR1 KGHSH, CDR2 LQKENI. The CDR3 consists of 21 residues. The CDR3 DNA follows: TGTGCCAGCTCACCACGAGGACCGGGACAGGGTAGTTGGTCCAGCAATCAGCCCCAGCATTTT. Translating it yields CASSPRGPGQGSWSSNQPQHF.

This clone was recorded at least ten times. The rearrangement joins TRBV10-1 to TRBJ1-5; D unclear. V was cut by 4 bases and J by 3 bases, with 16 bases left in between. This CDR3 comprises 16 residues. Germline CDR1 and CDR2: WNHNN and SYGVQD (reference sequence). CDR3 sequence: CASSVWVARVNQPQHF. The CDR3 coding sequence is TGCGCCAGCAGTGTCTGGGTTGCGCGGGTCAATCAGCCCCAGCATTTT.

The chain employs TRBV5-6 and TRBJ1-2; D unclear. This CDR3 has 12 amino acids. V was cut by 1 base and J by 5 bases, with 6 bases left in between. In germline, CDR1 is SGHDT, CDR2 YYEEEE. The CDR3 DNA reads as TGTGCCAGCAGCTTGCCTCAGTATGGCTACACCTTC. This translates into CASSLPQYGYTF. The full variable domain, with the rest looked up from reference TRBV5-6 and TRBJ1-2, is DAGVTQSPTHLIKTRGQQVTLRCSPKSGHDTVSWYQQALGQGPQFIFQYYEEEERQRGNFPDRFSGHQFPNYSSELNVNALLLGDSALYLCASSLPQYGYTFGSGTRLTVV.

The chain is built from TRBV7-2 and TRBJ2-5; 9 nucleotides line up with TRBD1. Trimming at V came to 4 bases and at J to 4 bases, leaving 4 bases not matched to a gene. CDR3 length: 14 amino acids. Looked up from germline, CDR1 is SGHTA and CDR2 is FQGNSA. The CDR3 reads CASSSRTGAETQYF. The CDR3 DNA is TGTGCCAGCAGCTCCCGGACAGGGGCAGAGACCCAGTACTTC.

This sequence joins TRBV4-1 and TRBJ2-2; 7 bases are shared with TRBD2. The CDR3 loop spans 17 amino acids. CDR1 is MGHRA and CDR2 is YSYEKL in the germline V gene. Losses at the gene ends were 1 base for V and 4 bases for J; bases not matched to a gene: 9. The CDR3 loop is CASSQVPGLVGTGELFF. The CDR3 nucleotides are TGCGCCAGCAGCCAAGTCCCCGGACTAGTAGGCACCGGGGAGCTGTTTTTT.

Written as DNA, the CDR3 is TGCGCCAGCAGTAACGCAGGCTTTGATTCACCCCTCCACTTT. It encodes CASSNAGFDSPLHF. This chain links TRBV5-1 with TRBJ1-6; D not certain. V lost 5 bases and J 8 bases, leaving 14 bases between the germline ends. The CDR3 length is 14 residues. The germline gives CDR1 SGHRS, CDR2 YFSETQ. The full variable domain, in which reference TRBV5-1 and TRBJ1-6 provide the parts outside the CDR3, is KAGVTQTPRYLIKTRGQQVTLSCSPISGHRSVSWYQQTPGQGLQFLFEYFSETQRNKGNFPGRFSGRQFSNSRSEMNVSTLELGDSALYLCASSNAGFDSPLHFGNGTRLTVT.

V usage is TRBV6-6 and J usage is TRBJ1-5, with TRBD1 matching 7 bases. The V segment lost 7 bases and the J segment 6 bases; nucleotides outside the gene matches: 9. The CDR3 spans 14 residues. Germline values: CDR1 MNHNY, CDR2 SVGAGI (reference sequence). The CDR3 nucleotides are TGTGCCAGCACTACAGGGGACCGGACTCAGCCCCAGCATTTT. Amino acids: CASTTGDRTQPQHF.

J is TRBJ1-4 and V is TRBV3-1 (or the pseudogene TRBV3-2); TRBD1 might be the D (5 bases). Germline V gene data show CDR1 as LGHDT and CDR2 as YNNKEL (reference sequence). V was pared by 3 bases and J by 11 bases, with 10 bases between. This CDR3 region has 12 residues. The CDR3 region is CASSQTAWKLFF. The CDR3 DNA reads as TGTGCCAGCAGCCAGACAGCCTGGAAACTGTTTTTT.

The CDR3 loop reads CASSPTGLLQETQYF. CDR3 bases: TGTGCCAGCAGCCCCACGGGACTTCTCCAAGAGACCCAGTACTTC. The chain joins TRBV7-2 to TRBJ2-5; perhaps TRBD2 as D (6 bases). Germline V gene sequence: CDR1 SGHTA, CDR2 FQGNSA. This CDR3 spans 15 amino acids. With 5 bases removed from V and 1 base from J, the gap between germline ends came to 14 bases.

The chain combines TRBV6-6 with TRBJ1-5, with no clear D. This CDR3 is 16 amino acids long. Trimming stripped 7 bases from V and 5 bases from J, with 21 bases between. Germline V gene sequence: CDR1 MNHNY, CDR2 SVGAGI (reference sequence). The DNA of the CDR3 is TGTGCCAGCACCCAGCGCGGCGTCCTAAATGATCAGCCCCAGCATTTT. Protein sequence: CASTQRGVLNDQPQHF.